This passage covers 22 T cell receptor beta chains from one sample sequenced in a study of neurological immune-mediated disorders. Using its own MiXCR run on the 5' RACE reads, TCRdb lists one record per CDR3 protein. The data show 50,000 or so distinct CDR3 sequences, around 3.6% seen once. Sequencing was performed on PBMCs. These receptors came from a man aged 25 to 40 with multiple sclerosis.

This clonotype has a single count. One base away lies a much larger clone, so this may be a sequencing read error. The chain carries TRBV5-1 and TRBJ2-7; D is perhaps TRBD1 (5 bases). This CDR3 is built from 14 residues. V dropped 7 bases and J dropped 0 bases, with 14 bases sitting between them. Germline-derived CDR1 and CDR2 are SGHRS and YFSETQ. CDR3 amino acids: CASRIQASSYEQYF. CDR3 DNA: TGCGCCAGCCGGATACAGGCCAGCTCCTACGAGCAGTACTTC.

This clonotype has only a few counts. The chain recombines TRBV25-1 with TRBJ2-2; D is possibly TRBD1 (8 bases). In germline, CDR1 is MGHDK, CDR2 SYGVNS. Between the trimmed V and J ends, which lost 6 bases and 7 bases, there was a span of 15 bases. This CDR3 contains 14 residues. The CDR3 sequence: CASRLQGGHGELFF. The CDR3 region has the DNA TGTGCCAGCAGATTACAGGGGGGGCACGGGGAGCTGTTTTTT.

This clonotype was seen many times. The V gene is TRBV28, the J gene TRBJ2-7; TRBD2 matches 10 bases. The germline V gene has CDR1 MDHEN and CDR2 SYDVKM. The length of the CDR3 is 16 residues. Trimming took 5 bases from V and 5 from J; bases not matched to a gene: 12. This CDR3 reads CASSGYEAGGINEQYF. The DNA for the CDR3 is TGTGCCAGCAGTGGGTACGAAGCGGGAGGGATCAACGAGCAGTACTTC.

This clonotype was recorded at least ten times. This chain joins TRBV6-5 and TRBJ1-6; 7 bases line up with TRBD1. The germline CDR1 and CDR2 sequences are MNHEY and SVGAGI. This CDR3 comprises 15 residues. The J segment lost 7 bases and the V segment lost 2 bases, leaving 5 bases of the junction unmatched. DNA of the CDR3: TGTGCCAGCAGTTACGCCGGGACAGAGAATTCACCCCTCCACTTT. Translation: CASSYAGTENSPLHF.

This clonotype was counted ten times or more. This rearrangement joins TRBV20-1 to TRBJ1-2; D is unclear. Germline CDR1 is DFQATT and CDR2 is SNEGSKA (reference sequence). V gave up 6 bases and J gave up 4 bases, with 21 bases separating them. The CDR3 has 15 amino acids. CDR3 nucleotides: TGCAGTGCCCCCCTCGGGGTAGGAGGAAGCTATGGCTACACCTTC. It encodes CSAPLGVGGSYGYTF.

The sample holds many counts of this clonotype. V is TRBV10-3 and J is TRBJ2-3, with no clear D. This CDR3 has 14 amino acids. Per the germline V gene, CDR1 is ENHRY and CDR2 is SYGVKD. Between the trimmed V and J ends, which lost 8 bases and 1 base, there was a span of 13 bases. CDR3 protein: CAIRESGGTDTQYF. The CDR3 DNA is TGTGCCATCCGCGAATCGGGTGGCACAGATACGCAGTATTTT.

This clonotype was detected many times. V usage is TRBV6-5 and J usage is TRBJ1-4; TRBD1 aligns across 11 bases. This CDR3 comprises 14 residues. J gave up 8 bases and V 6 bases, and 5 bases lay outside the gene matches. Germline CDR1 reads MNHEY; CDR2 reads SVGAGI. CDR3: CASRSGTGGEKLFF. The CDR3 DNA sequence: TGTGCCAGCAGGTCCGGGACAGGGGGAGAAAAACTGTTTTTT.

This clonotype was found many times. The V gene is TRBV27, the J gene TRBJ1-5; D is ambiguous. The ends were cut back, 8 bases at V and 0 bases at J, with 11 bases in the middle. Germline V gives CDR1 MNHEY, CDR2 SMNVEV (reference sequence). This CDR3 contains 14 residues. The CDR3 coding sequence is TGTGCCAGCCGACCTCAGGTTAGCAATCAGCCCCAGCATTTT. It yields the protein CASRPQVSNQPQHF.

This clonotype appeared many times. V usage is TRBV20-1 and J usage is TRBJ1-1, with no clear D. CDR3 length equals 11 residues. The germline V gene encodes CDR1 DFQATT and CDR2 SNEGSKA (reference sequence). Deletions cut 1 base from V and 3 bases from J, with 3 bases between. CDR3 in amino acids: CSARADTEAFF. The CDR3 DNA is TGCAGTGCTAGAGCCGACACTGAAGCTTTCTTT.

In its sample, this clonotype was seen many times. The rearrangement uses TRBV12-3 or TRBV12-4 and TRBJ1-2, with a possible D match to TRBD1 (5 bases). The ends were cut back, 4 bases at V and 10 bases at J, with 16 bases in the middle. The CDR3 is 13 amino acids. Here the CDR3 DNA reads TGTGCCAGCAGTTCGGGACTTGGCAACTACTACACCTTC. It yields the protein CASSSGLGNYYTF.

This clonotype showed up many times. This sequence joins TRBV5-1 and TRBJ1-1; TRBD1 might be the D (5 bases). The CDR3 length is 15 residues. The germline gives CDR1 SGHRS, CDR2 YFSETQ. V was clipped by 0 bases and J by 4 bases, with 13 bases between them. The CDR3 is CASSLGGQGGTEAFF. CDR3 nucleotides: TGCGCCAGCAGCTTGGGAGGGCAGGGAGGCACTGAAGCTTTCTTT.

This clonotype was counted many times. The rearrangement joins TRBV28 to TRBJ1-2, with 10 nucleotides matching TRBD1. The trim removed 6 bases at V and 6 bases at J, leaving 13 bases unmatched. This CDR3 spans 16 amino acids. Germline lookup yields CDR1 MDHEN and CDR2 SYDVKM. DNA of the CDR3: TGTGCCAGCAGGGACAGGGGGGACCGACTAGGGCATGGCTACACCTTC. Protein: CASRDRGDRLGHGYTF.

This clonotype appeared many times. The chain employs TRBV7-9 and TRBJ1-4; D is ambiguous. The CDR3 is 13 residues long. V was shortened by 3 bases and J by 6 bases, with 8 bases between the two germline ends. The germline V gene encodes CDR1 SEHNR and CDR2 FQNEAQ (reference sequence). CDR3 sequence: CASSLGSYEKLFF. The CDR3 bases are TGTGCCAGCAGCTTGGGGAGTTATGAAAAACTGTTTTTT.

This clonotype was detected ten times or more. J is TRBJ2-1 and V is TRBV5-1, with 7 positions matching TRBD2. Per germline, CDR1 SGHRS and CDR2 YFSETQ. The CDR3 contains 14 residues. With V trimmed by 4 bases and J by 8 bases, 9 bases remained unmatched. CDR3 coding DNA: TGCGCCAGCAGCCCCCGAGCGGGGAAGGATGAGCAGTTCTTC. This translates into CASSPRAGKDEQFF. The variable domain in full, completed from reference TRBV5-1 and TRBJ2-1, reads KAGVTQTPRYLIKTRGQQVTLSCSPISGHRSVSWYQQTPGQGLQFLFEYFSETQRNKGNFPGRFSGRQFSNSRSEMNVSTLELGDSALYLCASSPRAGKDEQFFGPGTRLTVL.

The genes are TRBV6-4 and TRBJ2-5; TRBD1 matches 7 bases. Per germline, CDR1 MRHNA and CDR2 SNTAGT. J gave up 4 bases and V 3 bases, and 11 bases lay outside the gene matches. The length of the CDR3 is 16 residues. The CDR3 reads CASSEVGQLIGETQYF. The DNA for the CDR3 is TGTGCCAGCAGTGAAGTGGGACAGTTAATAGGAGAGACCCAGTACTTC.

This clonotype was counted many times. The chain recombines TRBV20-1 with TRBJ1-5; no clear D. Germline CDR1 reads DFQATT; CDR2 reads SNEGSKA (reference sequence). This CDR3 comprises 14 residues. The germline V and J ends were trimmed by 0 bases and 3 bases, with 9 bases remaining between them. The CDR3 nucleotides are TGCAGTGCTAGAGAGGCACAGTTCAATCAGCCCCAGCATTTT. This sequence encodes CSAREAQFNQPQHF.

This clonotype came up many times. The CDR3 is CASSLLNTGELFF. The CDR3 region has the DNA TGTGCCAGCAGTTTACTAAACACCGGGGAGCTGTTTTTT. The gene calls are TRBV27 and TRBJ2-2; D is uncertain. Germline V gene sequence: CDR1 MNHEY, CDR2 SMNVEV (reference sequence). The V end lost 2 bases, the J end lost 2 bases, and 3 bases lay between the germline ends. The CDR3 runs 13 residues.

This clonotype was seen at least ten times. The chain combines TRBV20-1 with TRBJ2-3; D could derive from TRBD1 or TRBD2 (6 bases each). Deletions cut 2 bases from V and 2 bases from J, with 17 bases between. Germline V lookup: CDR1 DFQATT, CDR2 SNEGSKA (reference sequence). The CDR3 has 16 residues. The CDR3 DNA reads TGCAGTGCTAGATCCGGCCTCGGGGGCTTCACAGATACGCAGTATTTT. Protein: CSARSGLGGFTDTQYF.

The CDR3 nucleotides read TGTGCCAGCAGCTCGGGACTAGCGGGGAATCAAGAGACCCAGTACTTC. Protein sequence: CASSSGLAGNQETQYF. The V gene is TRBV7-3, the J gene TRBJ2-5, with 13 bases that match TRBD2. The V and J ends lost 4 bases and 2 bases, in that order; junction bases with no gene match: 4. Per the germline V gene, CDR1 is SGHTA and CDR2 is FQGTGA. The CDR3 has 16 amino acids. The whole variable domain, filled in from reference TRBV7-3 and TRBJ2-5, reads GAGVSQTPSNKVTEKGKYVELRCDPISGHTALYWYRQSLGQGPEFLIYFQGTGAADDSGLPNDRFFAVRPEGSVSTLKIQRTERGDSAVYLCASSSGLAGNQETQYFGPGTRLLVL.

This clonotype appeared many times. The chain is built from TRBV12-3 or TRBV12-4 and TRBJ2-5; no clear D gene. The V gene lost 5 bases and the J gene lost 3 bases, with 13 bases spanning the gap. The CDR3 spans 14 residues. CDR3 protein: CASSQTLEKETQYF. The DNA of the CDR3 is TGTGCCAGCAGTCAGACCCTCGAAAAAGAGACCCAGTACTTC.

This clonotype occurred many times. The chain recombines TRBV20-1 with TRBJ2-1; D is unclear. This CDR3 spans 11 amino acids. CDR1 DFQATT and CDR2 SNEGSKA come from the germline V gene (reference sequence). Trimming pared 3 bases from V and 4 bases from J, leaving 4 bases between. CDR3 DNA sequence: TGCAGTGCTAGTTCGTACAATGAGCAGTTCTTC. Translating it yields CSASSYNEQFF.

There are many counts of this clonotype. The chain links TRBV20-1 to TRBJ2-7; D is possibly TRBD2 (6 bases). CDR1 is DFQATT, CDR2 SNEGSKA, per germline (reference sequence). The CDR3 is made up of 16 amino acids. V gave up 1 base and J gave up 1 base, with 17 bases separating them. The DNA for the CDR3 is TGCAGTGCTAGAGGGGGAGCGGGCGGGTTATCCTACGAGCAGTACTTC. As protein: CSARGGAGGLSYEQYF.